This T cell receptor (beta chain) was recorded in a study of control samples from healthy donors and cancer patients. Clones were sequenced by immunoSEQ multiplex PCR, and TCRdb holds only the in-frame ones, with some missing. The sample shows roughly 200,000 clones, about nine tenths of them seen only once. CDR1 and CDR2 from the germline V gene are KGHSH and LQKENI. Trimming took off 1 base at V and 0 bases at J, with 3 bases between the two ends. The CDR3 sequence is 14 residues long. V is TRBV18 and J is TRBJ1-4; D uncertain. The sequenced material came from blood. This receptor was taken from a man aged 30-40 years in good health. CDR3 loop: CASSPRSTNEKLFF. As DNA, the CDR3 is TGTGCCAGCTCACCACGGTCAACTAATGAAAAACTGTTTTTT.